This T cell receptor beta chain was recorded in a study of beta chain features in type 1 diabetes (dated by TCRdb to the late 2010s). Study-wide context: No differences in mean age, gender distribution, total cell number or subset yield were found between patients and healthy donors. Naive and central memory subsets were obtained from all 30 or so donors, but regulatory and stem cell-like memory subsets were isolated from only 8 patients and roughly 8 healthy donors. A total of 85 million to 140 million sorted cells were examined across all samples, and a strong correlation was observed between cell number per subset and RNA yield. The study compared TCRB repertoires of sorted circulating CD4+ T cell subsets between recently diagnosed type 1 diabetes patients and matched healthy donors.

Each donor gave one peripheral blood draw, averaging about 100 mL, which was collected into heparinised tubes. Using a panel that included CD45RO, CCR7, CD25, CD127, CD95 and CD27, naive, central memory, regulatory and stem cell-like memory CD4+ T cells were sorted on a BD FACSAria II. A purity above 95% was achieved for all sorted populations. Right away, PBMCs were isolated by Lymphoprep density gradient centrifugation and were stained directly, with no culture step. To minimize batch effects, samples were stained and sorted in pairs, one healthy donor with one patient per experiment. This clone was detected only a few times. The antigen this receptor binds is unknown. No much larger clone is present one base from it, and per-base qualities are unavailable. What the authors observed across the whole study: At VDJ recombination sites, patients with type 1 diabetes made fewer insertions and deleted more nucleotides, a pattern implying thymic rearrangement abnormalities. Because cDNA rather than genomic DNA was sequenced, highly expressing activated cells could have been over-represented, although no difference in activation and CD3 levels was found between groups. In all four CD4+ subsets, TCRB CDR3 length was moderately but significantly shorter in type 1 diabetes patients. PCR may preferentially amplify shorter templates, but because patient and control samples were amplified and corrected together, any resulting skew would affect both groups equally. Naive, central memory and regulatory TCRB repertoires appeared to be more similar among patients than among healthy donors. HLA sub-analyses involved small numbers of individuals, so any influence of HLA type on TCRB rearrangement remained unresolved.

The germline V gene gives CDR1 as ENHRY and CDR2 as SYGVKD. The junction carries 14 bases between V and J, which are trimmed by 2 bases and 1 base respectively. Including the terminal cysteine and phenylalanine, the CDR3 comprises 17 residues. The entry retains the CDR3 DNA only, 51 bases that are in frame from base 1. The entire isolated RNA was reverse transcribed using the High Capacity cDNA Reverse Transcription Kit, and thus expressed TCRB transcripts were sequenced. Deep immunoSEQ sequencing was applied to naive, central memory and regulatory T cell samples, giving an average of approximately 3.8 million total reads per sample. Sorted cells were lysed in RLT buffer and RNA was extracted with DNase-treated RNeasy Micro or Mini kits, depending on cell number. To prevent cross-contamination, every cell subset was processed on its own, while patient and healthy donor samples were processed together. The immunoSEQ multiplex PCR was used to amplify TCRB sequences from cDNA, generating 87-bp fragments that spanned the CDR3 region. Amplicons were sequenced on the Illumina HiSeq platform. As for the original processing: Synthetic template baselines were used to correct PCR bias computationally, reads within Hamming distance 2 were collapsed together, and singletons that could not be merged were discarded. Reads were aligned against IMGT to assign V, D and J genes, CDR3 length and insertions or deletions at six rearrangement sites. Within each subset, clonotype counts were normalized to sorted cell number, and only after that were true diversity and Gini coefficients computed with the tcR R package. The overlap coefficient, calculated on TCRB nucleotide sequences, was used to measure repertoire sharing. As a proxy for the pre-selection repertoire, out-of-frame TCRB sequences from naive cells were analyzed. The immuneACCESS repertoire file appears here via TCRdb, limited to in-frame rearrangements. These files lack a portion of the clones; in checked studies, under half of the deficit traces to unresolved V genes, and the cause of the others is not known. The DNA gave D and trimming, while V, J and clone size come from that table. This sample lists 850,000 to 900,000 clones; roughly 16% were detected once. The ten largest make up 0.02% to 0.025% of the sample.

Sequenced input: naive CD4+ T cells from blood. This specimen's cell subset or site label, per the study, means: true naive CD4+ T cells. This receptor was identified in a woman aged 18-29 years in good health. The chain employs TRBV10-3 and TRBJ2-2; matching of 5 bases hints at TRBD2 as the D gene. The DNA is as follows: TGTGCCATCAGTGAGCCCCCCCAGCGGTTGAACACCGGGGAGCTGTTTTTT. This gives the protein CAISEPPQRLNTGELFF.